The T cell receptor beta chain described here comes from a study of T-cell memory formation after mild COVID-19. CDR3 size: 12 residues. The germline V gene has CDR1 MNHEY and CDR2 SVGEGT. V shed 2 bases and J shed 11 bases, with 10 bases lying between them. Findings of the study overall: Among CD4+ contracting clones, most were CM and EM, and CD8+ ones EMRA. The finding that pre-infection memory included some responding clones suggested that cross-reactive memory joined.

Points on this clonotype: What it recognizes is unknown.

The authors produced TCR alpha and TCR beta cDNA libraries with sample barcodes and UMIs by 5'RACE using constant-segment primers. MiXCR was run by TCRdb on the 5' RACE reads, yielding one entry per CDR3 protein. The table lists roughly 310,000 distinct CDR3 sequences, less than 20% of them singletons, with 20% to 25% in the top ten. Material for sequencing was PBMCs or a T cell subset sorted from them (not recorded which). The chain carries TRBV6-2 or TRBV6-3 and TRBJ1-5; tentatively, D is TRBD1 (6 bases). This clonotype was sampled from a man in his late teens or twenties who had mild COVID-19 (a few samples of this study predate the infection). Cell type and time point are not known. The CDR3 sequence is CASSYLEGAQHF. As DNA, the CDR3 is TGTGCCAGCAGTTACCTCGAGGGGGCCCAGCATTTT.